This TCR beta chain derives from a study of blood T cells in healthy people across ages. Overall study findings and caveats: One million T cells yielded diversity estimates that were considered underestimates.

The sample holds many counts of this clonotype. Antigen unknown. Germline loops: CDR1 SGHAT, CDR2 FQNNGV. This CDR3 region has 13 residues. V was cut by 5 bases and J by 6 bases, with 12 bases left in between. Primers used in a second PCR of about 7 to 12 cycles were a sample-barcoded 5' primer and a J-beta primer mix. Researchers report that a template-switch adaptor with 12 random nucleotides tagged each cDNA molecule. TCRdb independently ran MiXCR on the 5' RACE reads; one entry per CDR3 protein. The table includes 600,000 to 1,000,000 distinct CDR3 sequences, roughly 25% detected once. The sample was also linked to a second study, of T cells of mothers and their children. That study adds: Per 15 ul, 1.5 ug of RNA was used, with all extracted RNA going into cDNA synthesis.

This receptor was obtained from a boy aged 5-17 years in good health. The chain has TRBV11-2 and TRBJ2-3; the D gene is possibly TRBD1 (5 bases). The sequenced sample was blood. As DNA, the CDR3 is TGTGCCAGCAGCCTACTCAGGGTGGATACGCAGTATTTT. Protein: CASSLLRVDTQYF.